The 3 T cell receptor beta chains presented below share a single source sample, sequenced in a study of blood T cells in healthy people across ages. The authors ran a second PCR of about 6 to 11 cycles using a sample-barcoded 5' primer and a J-beta primer mix. TCRdb itself ran the 5' RACE reads through MiXCR, one entry per CDR3 protein. The sample consists of hundreds of thousands of distinct CDR3 sequences, around 48% of them appearing once. Sequencing was carried out using blood. These receptors were collected from a man between 25 and 39 years old in good health.

This clonotype was observed a handful of times. V and J are TRBV20-1 and TRBJ2-5; maybe TRBD2 (6 bases). The V and J ends lost 6 bases and 7 bases respectively, with 15 bases between them. CDR3 length: 12 residues. The germline V gene encodes CDR1 DFQATT and CDR2 SNEGSKA (reference sequence). The CDR3 DNA follows: TGCAGTGCGTCTCTGGGGGAGGCGACCCAGTACTTC. Encoded protein: CSASLGEATQYF.

In its sample, this clonotype was seen many times. This sequence joins TRBV20-1 and TRBJ2-7; no firm D call. V was pared by 0 bases and J by 5 bases, with 11 bases between. CDR3 length equals 13 residues. Germline V gene data show CDR1 as DFQATT and CDR2 as SNEGSKA (reference sequence). The CDR3 is CSARDLGQDEQYF. CDR3 sequence (DNA): TGCAGTGCTAGAGATTTGGGTCAGGACGAGCAGTACTTC.

The chain carries TRBV13 and TRBJ1-2, with TRBD1 identical over 10 bases. The CDR3 length is 15 residues. V shed 6 bases and J 6 bases; nucleotides not matched to a gene: 10. Per germline, CDR1 PRHDT and CDR2 FYEKMQ (reference sequence). The CDR3 is CASRPRQGARDGYTF. The CDR3 DNA follows: TGTGCCAGCAGGCCAAGACAGGGGGCAAGGGATGGCTACACCTTC.